The subject of this entry is one TCR beta chain. The entry originates in a study of blood T cell repertoires in COVID-19. Looking at the study overall: PBMCs, B-cell-depleted T cells, or T cells provided the cDNA or gDNA that made up the material.

The assay was immunoSEQ multiplex PCR, and TCRdb's table has in-frame clones only and misses some. The sample yields 200,000 to 250,000 clones, around four fifths seen once. Germline V lookup: CDR1 PRHDT, CDR2 FYEKMQ (reference sequence). This CDR3 has 18 residues. After removal of 4 bases from V and 0 bases from J, the junction contained 8 bases not matched to a gene. The sequenced sample was peripheral blood. The rearrangement links TRBV13 to TRBJ2-6; the match to TRBD1 covers 8 bases. The sequence was collected from a woman over 75 with acute or convalescent COVID-19. The CDR3 spells CASSSRQGRFSGANVLTF. The CDR3 region has the DNA TGTGCCAGCAGCTCTAGACAGGGGAGGTTCTCTGGGGCCAACGTCCTGACTTTC.